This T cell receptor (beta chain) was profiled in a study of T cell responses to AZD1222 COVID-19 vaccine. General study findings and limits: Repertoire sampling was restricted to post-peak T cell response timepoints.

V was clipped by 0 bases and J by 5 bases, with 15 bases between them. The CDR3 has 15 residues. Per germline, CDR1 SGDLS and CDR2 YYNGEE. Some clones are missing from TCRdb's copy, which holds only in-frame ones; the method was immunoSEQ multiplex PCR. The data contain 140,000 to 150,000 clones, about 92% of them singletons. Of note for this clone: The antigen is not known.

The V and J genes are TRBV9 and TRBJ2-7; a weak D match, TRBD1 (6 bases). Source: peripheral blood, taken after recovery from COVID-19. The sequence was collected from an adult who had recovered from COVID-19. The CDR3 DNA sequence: TGTGCCAGCAGCGTAGGATGGGGGCGGAGTAACGAGCAGTACTTC. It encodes CASSVGWGRSNEQYF.